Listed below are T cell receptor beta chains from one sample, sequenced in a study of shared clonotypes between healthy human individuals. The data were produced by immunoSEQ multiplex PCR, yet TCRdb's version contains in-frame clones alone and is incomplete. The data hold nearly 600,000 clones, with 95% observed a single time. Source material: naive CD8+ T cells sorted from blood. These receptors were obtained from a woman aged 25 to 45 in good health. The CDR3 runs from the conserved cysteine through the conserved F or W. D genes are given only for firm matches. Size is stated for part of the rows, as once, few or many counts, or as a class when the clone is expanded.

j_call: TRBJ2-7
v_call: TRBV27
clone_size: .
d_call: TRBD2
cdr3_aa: CASSLGTSGSKYEQYF
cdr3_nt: TGTGCCAGCAGTTTAGGAACTAGCGGGAGTAAATACGAGCAGTACTTC

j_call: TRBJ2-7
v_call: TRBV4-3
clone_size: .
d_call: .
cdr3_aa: CASSQDFATYEQYF
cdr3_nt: TGCGCCAGCAGCCAAGACTTCGCAACCTACGAGCAGTACTTC

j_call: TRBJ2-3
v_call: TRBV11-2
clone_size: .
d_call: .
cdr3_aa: CASSSWGDTQYF
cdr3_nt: TGTGCCAGCAGCTCCTGGGGGGATACGCAGTATTTT

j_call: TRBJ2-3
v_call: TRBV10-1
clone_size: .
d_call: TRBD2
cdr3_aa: CASSENSGRVTDTQYF
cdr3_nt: TGCGCCAGCAGTGAAAATAGCGGGAGGGTGACAGATACGCAGTATTTT

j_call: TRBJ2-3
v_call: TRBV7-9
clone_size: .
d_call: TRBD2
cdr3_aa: CASSTSREGPDTQYF
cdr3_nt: TGTGCCAGCAGCACTAGCCGGGAGGGCCCAGATACGCAGTATTTT

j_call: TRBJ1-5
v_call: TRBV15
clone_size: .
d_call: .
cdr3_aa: CATSRDGAGGNQPQHF
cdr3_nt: TGTGCCACCAGCAGAGATGGGGCGGGGGGCAATCAGCCCCAGCATTTT

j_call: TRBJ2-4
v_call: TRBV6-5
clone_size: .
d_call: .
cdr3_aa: CASSYGGIQYF
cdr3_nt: TGTGCCAGCAGTTATGGGGGCATTCAGTACTTC

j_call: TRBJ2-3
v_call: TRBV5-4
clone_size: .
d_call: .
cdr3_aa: CASSFWTGSTDTQYF
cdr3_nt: TGTGCCAGCAGCTTTTGGACTGGTAGCACAGATACGCAGTATTTT

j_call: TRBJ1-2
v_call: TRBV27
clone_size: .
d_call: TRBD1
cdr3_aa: CASSSGQANYGYTF
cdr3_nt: TGTGCCAGCAGTTCGGGACAGGCGAACTATGGCTACACCTTC

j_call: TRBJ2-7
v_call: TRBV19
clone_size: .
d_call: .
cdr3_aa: CASSIGVRSYEQYF
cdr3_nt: TGTGCCAGTAGTATCGGGGTCCGCTCCTACGAGCAGTACTTC

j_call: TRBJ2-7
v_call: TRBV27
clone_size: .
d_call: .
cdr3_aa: CASSLHFGEQYF
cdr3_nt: TGTGCCAGCAGTTTACACTTTGGCGAGCAGTACTTC

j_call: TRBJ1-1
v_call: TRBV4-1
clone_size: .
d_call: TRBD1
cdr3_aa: CASSYSPRQGHEAFF
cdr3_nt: TGCGCCAGCAGCTACTCACCTCGACAGGGCCATGAAGCTTTCTTT

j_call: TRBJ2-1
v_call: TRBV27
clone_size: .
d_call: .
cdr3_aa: CASSLWTQPVNEQFF
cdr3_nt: TGTGCCAGCAGTTTATGGACCCAGCCTGTCAATGAGCAGTTCTTC

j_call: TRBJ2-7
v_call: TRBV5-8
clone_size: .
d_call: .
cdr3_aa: CASSLIRQNEQYF
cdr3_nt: TGTGCCAGCAGCTTGATACGGCAGAACGAGCAGTACTTC

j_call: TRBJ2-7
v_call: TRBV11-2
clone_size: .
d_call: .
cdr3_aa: CASSLKVDEQYF
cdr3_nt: TGTGCCAGCAGCTTAAAAGTCGACGAGCAGTACTTC

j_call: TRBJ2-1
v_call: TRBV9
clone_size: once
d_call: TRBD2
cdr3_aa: CASSRWEGPTDNEQFF
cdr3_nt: TGTGCCAGCAGTAGATGGGAGGGCCCGACGGACAATGAGCAGTTCTTC

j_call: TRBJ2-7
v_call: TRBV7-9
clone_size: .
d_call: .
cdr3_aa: CASSLAGGYEQYF
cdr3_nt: TGTGCCAGCAGCTTAGCTGGCGGGTACGAGCAGTACTTC

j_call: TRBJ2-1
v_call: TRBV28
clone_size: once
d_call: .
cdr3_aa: CASSLKRVPPYNEQFF
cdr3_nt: TGTGCCAGCAGTCTTAAGCGGGTGCCCCCCTACAATGAGCAGTTCTTC

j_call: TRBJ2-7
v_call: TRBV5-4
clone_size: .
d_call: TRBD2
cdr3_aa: CASTLMGGPEQYF
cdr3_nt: TGTGCCAGCACTCTGATGGGAGGGCCCGAGCAGTACTTC

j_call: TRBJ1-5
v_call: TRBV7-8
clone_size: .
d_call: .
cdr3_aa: CASSLVGGQPQHF
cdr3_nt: TGTGCCAGCAGCTTAGTTGGGGGCCAGCCCCAGCATTTT

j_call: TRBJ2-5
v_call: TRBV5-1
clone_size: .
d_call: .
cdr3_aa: CASSFPEKQETQYF
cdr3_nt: TGCGCCAGCAGCTTTCCAGAAAAGCAAGAGACCCAGTACTTC

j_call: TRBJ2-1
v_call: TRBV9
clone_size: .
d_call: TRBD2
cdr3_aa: CASSVSFGLEGQFF
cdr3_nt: TGTGCCAGCAGCGTTTCCTTCGGACTAGAGGGGCAGTTCTTC

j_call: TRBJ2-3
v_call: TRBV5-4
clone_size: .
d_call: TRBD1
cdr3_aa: CASSWGTEPDTQYF
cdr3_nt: TGTGCCAGCAGCTGGGGGACAGAGCCAGATACGCAGTATTTT

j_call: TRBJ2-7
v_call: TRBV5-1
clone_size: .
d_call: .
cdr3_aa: CASSFDRGGLYEQYF
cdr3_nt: TGCGCCAGCAGCTTTGATCGTGGGGGCCTATACGAGCAGTACTTC

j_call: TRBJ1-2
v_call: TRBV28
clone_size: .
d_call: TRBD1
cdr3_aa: CASLGQNYGYTF
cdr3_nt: TGTGCCAGCTTGGGACAGAACTATGGCTACACCTTC

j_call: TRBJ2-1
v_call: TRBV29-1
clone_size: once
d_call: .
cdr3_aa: CSVWGAGAHEQFF
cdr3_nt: TGCAGCGTGTGGGGGGCGGGAGCCCATGAGCAGTTCTTC

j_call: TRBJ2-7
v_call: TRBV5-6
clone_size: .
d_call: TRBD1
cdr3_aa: CASTSGTGTANFLDF
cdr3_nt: TGTGCCAGCACATCGGGCACCGGGACAGCTAATTTCTTGGACTTC

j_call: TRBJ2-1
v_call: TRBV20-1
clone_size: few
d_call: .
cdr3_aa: CSAREGWEFF
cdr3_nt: TGCAGTGCTAGAGAGGGTTGGGAGTTCTTC

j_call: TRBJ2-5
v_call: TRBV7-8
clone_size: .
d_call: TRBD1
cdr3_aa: CASSRTGGQETQYF
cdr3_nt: TGTGCCAGCAGTCGGACAGGGGGGCAAGAGACCCAGTACTTC

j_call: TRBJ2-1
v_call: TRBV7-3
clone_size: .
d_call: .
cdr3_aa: CASSPVGGNEQFF
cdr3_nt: TGTGCCAGCAGCCCCGTTGGCGGCAATGAGCAGTTCTTC

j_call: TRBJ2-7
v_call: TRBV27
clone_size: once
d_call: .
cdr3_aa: CASSFSGEPTYEQYF
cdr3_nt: TGTGCCAGCAGTTTTTCGGGGGAACCTACCTACGAGCAGTACTTC

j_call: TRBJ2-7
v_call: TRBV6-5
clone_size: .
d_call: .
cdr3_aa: CASSYYSTYEQYF
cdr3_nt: TGTGCCAGCAGTTACTACAGCACCTACGAGCAGTACTTC

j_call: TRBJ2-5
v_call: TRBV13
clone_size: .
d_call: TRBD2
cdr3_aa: CASSTRTSGVGWEETQYF
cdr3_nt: TGTGCCAGCAGCACCAGGACTAGCGGGGTAGGTTGGGAAGAGACCCAGTACTTC

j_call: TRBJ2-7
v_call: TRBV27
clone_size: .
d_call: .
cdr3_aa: CASSKRDTLYEQYF
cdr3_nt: TGTGCCAGCAGTAAGCGGGACACGCTATACGAGCAGTACTTC

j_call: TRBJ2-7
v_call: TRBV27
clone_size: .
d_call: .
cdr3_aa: CASSLGADTYEQYF
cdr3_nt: TGTGCCAGCAGTTTAGGGGCGGACACCTACGAGCAGTACTTC

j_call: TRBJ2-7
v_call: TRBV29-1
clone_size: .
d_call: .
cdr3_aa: CSVIKGGEQYF
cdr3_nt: TGCAGCGTTATCAAGGGAGGCGAGCAGTACTTC

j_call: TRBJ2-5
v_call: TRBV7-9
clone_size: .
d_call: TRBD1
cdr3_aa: CASSPPGGTGGIGETQYF
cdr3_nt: TGTGCCAGCAGTCCCCCCGGCGGGACAGGTGGGATTGGGGAGACCCAGTACTTC

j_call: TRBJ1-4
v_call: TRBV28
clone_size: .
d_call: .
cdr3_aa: CASSPDRFGEKLFF
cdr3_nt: TGTGCCAGCAGCCCAGACAGATTTGGCGAAAAACTGTTTTTT

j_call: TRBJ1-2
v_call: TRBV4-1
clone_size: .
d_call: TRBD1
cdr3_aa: CASSQDPGQVNYGYTF
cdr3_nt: TGCGCCAGCAGCCAAGACCCGGGACAGGTTAACTATGGCTACACCTTC

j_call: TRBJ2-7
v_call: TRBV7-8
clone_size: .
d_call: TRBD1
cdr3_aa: CASRLTGAEQYF
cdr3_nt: TGTGCCAGCAGACTGACAGGGGCCGAGCAGTACTTC

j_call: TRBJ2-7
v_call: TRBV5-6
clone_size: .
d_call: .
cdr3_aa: CASSSGPEQYF
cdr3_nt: TGTGCCAGCAGCTCAGGCCCCGAGCAGTACTTC

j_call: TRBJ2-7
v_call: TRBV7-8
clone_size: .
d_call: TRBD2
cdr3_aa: CASSLGVLAVAEHEQYF
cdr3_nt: TGTGCCAGCAGCTTGGGGGTACTAGCGGTAGCAGAGCACGAGCAGTACTTC

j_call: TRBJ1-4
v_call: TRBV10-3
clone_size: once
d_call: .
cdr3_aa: CAISESGGEKLFF
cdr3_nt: TGTGCCATCAGTGAGTCAGGCGGGGAAAAACTGTTTTTT

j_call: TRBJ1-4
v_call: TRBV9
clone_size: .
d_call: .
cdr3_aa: CASSALGGGSNEKLFF
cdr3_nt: TGTGCCAGCAGCGCCCTTGGTGGAGGGTCAAATGAAAAACTGTTTTTT

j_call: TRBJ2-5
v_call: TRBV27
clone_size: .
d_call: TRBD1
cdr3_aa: CASSFQGAGETQYF
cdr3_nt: TGTGCCTCCAGTTTCCAGGGGGCGGGGGAGACCCAGTACTTC

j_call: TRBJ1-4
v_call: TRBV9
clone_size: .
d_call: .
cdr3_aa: CASSPYLSPNEKLFF
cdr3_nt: TGTGCCAGCAGCCCATACCTCAGTCCCAATGAAAAACTGTTTTTT

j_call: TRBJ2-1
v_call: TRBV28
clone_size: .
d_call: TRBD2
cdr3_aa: CASSLSPQRESYNEQFF
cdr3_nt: TGTGCCAGCAGTTTATCCCCTCAGCGGGAGTCCTACAATGAGCAGTTCTTC

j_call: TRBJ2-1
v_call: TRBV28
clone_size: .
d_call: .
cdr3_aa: CASSFEGKNYNEQFF
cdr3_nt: TGTGCCAGCAGTTTTGAAGGGAAAAATTACAATGAGCAGTTCTTC

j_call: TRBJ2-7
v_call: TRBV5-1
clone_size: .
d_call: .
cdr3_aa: CASSLDGTYEQYF
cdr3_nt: TGCGCCAGCAGCTTGGACGGCACCTACGAGCAGTACTTC

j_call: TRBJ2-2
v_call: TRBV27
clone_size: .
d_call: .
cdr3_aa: CASSLLHPGELFF
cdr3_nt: TGTGCCAGCAGTTTACTACACCCCGGGGAGCTGTTTTTT

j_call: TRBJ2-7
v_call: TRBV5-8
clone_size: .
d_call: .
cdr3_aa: CASATYEQYF
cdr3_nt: TGTGCCAGCGCCACCTACGAGCAGTACTTC

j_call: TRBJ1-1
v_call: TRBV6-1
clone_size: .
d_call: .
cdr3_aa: CASNGDRTLNTEAFF
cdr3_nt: TGTGCCAGCAACGGAGACAGGACTCTGAACACTGAAGCTTTCTTT

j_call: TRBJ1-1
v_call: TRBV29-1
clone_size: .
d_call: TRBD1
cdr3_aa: CSARTGVKNTEAFF
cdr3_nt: TGCAGCGCCCGGACAGGGGTGAAGAACACTGAAGCTTTCTTT